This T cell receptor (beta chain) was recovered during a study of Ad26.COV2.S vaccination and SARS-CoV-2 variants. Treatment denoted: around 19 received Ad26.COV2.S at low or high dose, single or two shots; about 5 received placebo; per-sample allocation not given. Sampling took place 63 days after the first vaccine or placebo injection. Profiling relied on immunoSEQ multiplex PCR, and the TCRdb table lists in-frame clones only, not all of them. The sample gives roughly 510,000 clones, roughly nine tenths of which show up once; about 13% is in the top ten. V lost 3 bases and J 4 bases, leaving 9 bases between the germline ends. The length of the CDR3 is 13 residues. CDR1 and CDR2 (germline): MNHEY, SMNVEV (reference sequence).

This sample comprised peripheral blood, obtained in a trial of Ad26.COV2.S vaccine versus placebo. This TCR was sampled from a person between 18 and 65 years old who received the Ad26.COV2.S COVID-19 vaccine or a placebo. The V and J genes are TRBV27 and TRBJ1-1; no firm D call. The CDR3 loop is CASSFWGGTEAFF. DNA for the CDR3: TGTGCCAGCAGTTTTTGGGGAGGCACTGAAGCTTTCTTT.